Listed below are T cell receptor beta chains from one sample, sequenced in a study of OX40 agonist ivuxolimab in advanced cancers. TCRdb's table, derived via immunoSEQ multiplex PCR, lists solely in-frame clones and lacks some. The data show roughly 86,000 clones, 80% to 90% seen once. The source was CD4+ or CD8+ T cells sorted from blood, collected in a trial of the OX40 agonist ivuxolimab. The source is an adult with an advanced solid tumor such as melanoma, head and neck, liver or kidney cancer. CDR3s include the opening cysteine and the closing phenylalanine or tryptophan. D genes are given only for firm matches. Some rows mark clone size as missing; the rest say once, few, many or name a class of expanded clone.

>TRBD1|TRBV7-8|.|TRBJ2-3
TGTGCCAGCAGTACAGATACAGGGGGCGGATCAGATACGCAGTATTTT
CASSTDTGGGSDTQYF
>TRBD1|TRBV7-2|.|TRBJ2-1
TGTGCCAGCAGCTTATCGGGCAGGGGGCTGGATGAGCAGTTCTTC
CASSLSGRGLDEQFF
>.|TRBV18|once|TRBJ2-5
TGTGCCAGCTCACCCTCACATTCGCAAGAGACCCAGTACTTC
CASSPSHSQETQYF
>.|TRBV6-6|.|TRBJ1-1
TGTGCCAGCATGGGGGGATTGACTGAAGCTTTCTTT
CASMGGLTEAFF
>TRBD1|TRBV6-5|.|TRBJ2-7
TGTGCCAGCAGTACAGGGGATCGGGGCTACGAGCAGTACTTC
CASSTGDRGYEQYF
>.|TRBV15|.|TRBJ1-5
TGTGCCACCAGCAGCTCCACTGGGGGGCAAAATCAGCCCCAGCATTTT
CATSSSTGGQNQPQHF
>.|TRBV7-2|.|TRBJ2-7
TGTGCCAGCAGCTTTACCGGGACTTACACCTACGAGCAGTACTTC
CASSFTGTYTYEQYF
>TRBD1|TRBV13|.|TRBJ1-4
TGTGCCAGCAGCAGGACAGGGGAAGGGGAAAAACTGTTTTTT
CASSRTGEGEKLFF
>TRBD1|TRBV10-3|few|TRBJ1-6
TGTGCCACCGAATCGGGACAGGGTTATGTTCCCCTCCACTTT
CATESGQGYVPLHF
>.|TRBV7-6|.|TRBJ2-4
TGTGCCAGCAGCTTAGGGGAGTTGAACATTCAGTACTTC
CASSLGELNIQYF
>.|TRBV30|.|TRBJ2-5
TGTGCCTGGAGTGTACTTCCCCGTGAGACCCAGTACTTC
CAWSVLPRETQYF
>.|TRBV5-8|.|TRBJ2-5
TGTGCCAGCAGCTTGGACCCGACTAGAGAGACCCAGTACTTC
CASSLDPTRETQYF
>TRBD1|TRBV6-1|.|TRBJ2-3
TGTGCCAGCAGTACAGACAGGGTGGTGAGAGATACGCAGTATTTT
CASSTDRVVRDTQYF
>TRBD1|TRBV6-1|.|TRBJ2-3
TGTGCCAGCAGTGAAGGACAGGGGCCAGATACGCAGTATTTT
CASSEGQGPDTQYF
>.|TRBV6-5|.|TRBJ1-2
TGTGCCAGCAGTGATCGTCAGGGCCGCGGCTACACCTTC
CASSDRQGRGYTF
>TRBD2|TRBV28|.|TRBJ2-6
TGTGCCAGCATTCCGGGACTAGGCTCTGGGGCCAACGTCCTGACTTTC
CASIPGLGSGANVLTF
>.|TRBV4-3|.|TRBJ2-5
TGCGCCAGCAGCCAAGATTTAGGCTTTGGGGAGACCCAGTACTTC
CASSQDLGFGETQYF
>.|TRBV25-1|.|TRBJ2-3
TGTGCCAGCAGTGAAGGTTTCACAGATACGCAGTATTTT
CASSEGFTDTQYF
>TRBD1|TRBV27|.|TRBJ2-7
TGTGCCAGCAGAAACACAGGGGGAAGCGAGCAGTACTTC
CASRNTGGSEQYF
>TRBD1|TRBV6-6|.|TRBJ1-2
TGTGCCAGCAGTAATGGGGACGTCAGGGGGCGTGATGGCTACACCTTC
CASSNGDVRGRDGYTF
>.|TRBV29-1|.|TRBJ1-6
TGCAGCGTTCGAGAGGTTGTCAACTCACCCCTCCACTTT
CSVREVVNSPLHF
>.|TRBV10-3|.|TRBJ2-2
TGTGCCATCAGTGAGTCTTCGATGGCCGGGGAGCTGTTTTTT
CAISESSMAGELFF
>.|TRBV30|.|TRBJ2-3
TGTGCCCGGGACGGGGCTGGCACAGATACGCAGTATTTT
CARDGAGTDTQYF
>.|TRBV7-6|.|TRBJ2-2
TGTGCCAGCAGCTCTTTCGGGGAGCTGTTTTTT
CASSSFGELFF
>TRBD1|TRBV7-9|few|TRBJ2-7
TGTGCCAGCAGGGATACAGGGGGGAGCTCCTACGAGCAGTACTTC
CASRDTGGSSYEQYF
>TRBD1|TRBV6-6|.|TRBJ2-3
TGTGCCAGCAGTACCGGGACAGGGGCAGGGGATACGCAGTATTTT
CASSTGTGAGDTQYF
>.|TRBV9|.|TRBJ1-6
TGTGCCACCAGTAGGGACGGGAGAAATTCACCCCTCCACTTT
CATSRDGRNSPLHF
>.|TRBV2|.|TRBJ1-1
TGTGCCAGCACGGGGGGCAGAGGGAGGACTGAAGCTTTCTTT
CASTGGRGRTEAFF
>TRBD1|TRBV7-2|few|TRBJ1-6
TGTGCCAGCAGCTTAGCGGGGGGACAGGGTAGTTCACCCCTCCACTTT
CASSLAGGQGSSPLHF
>.|TRBV7-9|few|TRBJ1-4
TGTGCCAGCAGCTTAGGGGGACTGGGTGAAAAACTGTTTTTT
CASSLGGLGEKLFF
>.|TRBV4-3|.|TRBJ1-3
TGCGCCAGCAGCCAAGTAGGCACGCACTCTGGAAACACCATATATTTT
CASSQVGTHSGNTIYF
>.|TRBV6-1|.|TRBJ2-7
TGTGCCAGCAGGACTAAGGGATGGGAGCAGTACTTC
CASRTKGWEQYF
>.|TRBV4-1|.|TRBJ2-3
TGCGCCAGCAGCCAAGACCCTAGCACAGATACGCAGTATTTT
CASSQDPSTDTQYF
>TRBD1|TRBV5-3|once|TRBJ1-5
TGTGCCAGAAGGCGAGATGACAGGGGCAATCAGCCCCAGCATTTT
CARRRDDRGNQPQHF
>TRBD1|TRBV2|.|TRBJ2-7
TGTGCCAGCAGCCTTCCGAGGACAGGGTTAAAGTACGAGCAGTACTTC
CASSLPRTGLKYEQYF
>.|TRBV5-4|.|TRBJ1-2
TGTGCCAGCAGAACTAAAAATGGGGGGGCGCGAGGCTACACCTTC
CASRTKNGGARGYTF
>TRBD1|TRBV6-6|.|TRBJ2-7
TGTGCCAGCAGAAACCCAGGACAGGCGGAGCAGTACTTC
CASRNPGQAEQYF
>.|TRBV30|.|TRBJ1-1
TGTGCCTGGAGTGGGGACACGAACACTGAAGCTTTCTTT
CAWSGDTNTEAFF
>.|TRBV29-1|once|TRBJ1-6
TGCAGCGTTAGCGTGGGAGTTAATAATTCACCCCTCCACTTT
CSVSVGVNNSPLHF
>.|TRBV7-2|few|TRBJ1-2
TGTGCCAGCACCTTGGGGGGCCCTAACTATGGCTACACCTTC
CASTLGGPNYGYTF
>TRBD1|TRBV7-2|.|TRBJ2-7
TGTGCCAGCAGCTTAATACAGGGGTACGAGCAGTACTTC
CASSLIQGYEQYF
>.|TRBV18|.|TRBJ1-5
TGTGCCAGCTCACCACCAGGGGGGGTGAGCAATCAGCCCCAGCATTTT
CASSPPGGVSNQPQHF
>TRBD2|TRBV6-4|once|TRBJ2-3
TGTGCCAGCAGTGAAGGAGCGGGAGGGAGCACAGATACGCAGTATTTT
CASSEGAGGSTDTQYF
>.|TRBV7-9|.|TRBJ2-7
TGTGCCAGCAGCTTAGCTTCCTCAACAGGGATCTCCTACGAGCAGTACTTC
CASSLASSTGISYEQYF
>.|TRBV4-3|few|TRBJ1-4
TGCGCCAGCAGCCAAGATGACAGAGAAGGTGAAAAACTGTTTTTT
CASSQDDREGEKLFF
>.|TRBV18|.|TRBJ2-3
TGTGCCAGCTCACCGGCCGGACGGAAAACAGATACGCAGTATTTT
CASSPAGRKTDTQYF